The 19 T cell receptor beta chains in this list originate from one sample, sequenced in a study of blood T cell repertoires in COVID-19. Profiled with immunoSEQ multiplex PCR; TCRdb holds only in-frame clones, not every one. This sample has tens of thousands of clones; about 80% occur once, and the top ten carry around 9.1%. Input material: peripheral blood. These receptors were obtained from a man in his fifties or sixties with acute or convalescent COVID-19.

Only one count was recorded for this clone. This chain uses TRBV5-6 with TRBJ1-2; D possibly corresponds to TRBD1 (6 bases). CDR3 size: 12 residues. Per the germline V gene, CDR1 is SGHDT and CDR2 is YYEEEE. Trimming removed 4 bases from V and 8 bases from J, with 12 bases in between. The chain's CDR3 is CASSPQGRGYTF. CDR3 DNA sequence: TGTGCCAGCAGCCCACAGGGCCGGGGCTACACCTTC.

This clone was recorded only once. This sequence joins TRBV10-1 and TRBJ1-2; D is ambiguous. The CDR3 is 13 amino acids. V lost 0 bases and J lost 3, with 5 bases in between. Germline V lookup: CDR1 WNHNN, CDR2 SYGVQD (reference sequence). Here the CDR3 DNA reads TGCGCCAGCAGTGAGTCGAGGGACTATGGCTACACCTTC. Amino acids: CASSESRDYGYTF.

CDR3 sequence reads: CASSPGTSVNEQFF. In nucleotides, the CDR3 is TGTGCCAGCAGCCCGGGGACTAGCGTGAATGAGCAGTTCTTC. This sequence joins TRBV9 and TRBJ2-1; 10 nucleotides agree with TRBD2. Germline CDR1 reads SGDLS; CDR2 reads YYNGEE. The CDR3 is made up of 14 amino acids. V dropped 4 bases and J dropped 7; count of bases not matched to a gene: 5.

CDR3 coding DNA: TGTGCCAGCAGCCAAGATCGAGGGACAGGGGTTTCACCCCTCCACTTT. This translates into CASSQDRGTGVSPLHF. The chain joins TRBV3-1 (or the pseudogene TRBV3-2) to TRBJ1-6, with TRBD1 identical over 10 bases. CDR1 and CDR2 (germline): LGHDT, YNNKEL (reference sequence). This CDR3 spans 16 amino acids. J gave up 9 bases and V 0 bases, and 5 bases lay outside the gene matches.

V is TRBV29-1 and J is TRBJ2-2, with 11 bases lining up with TRBD2. V lost 5 bases to trimming and J lost 3 bases; unmatched junction nucleotides: 5. CDR1 and CDR2 (germline): SQVTM, ANQGSEA. The CDR3 length is 15 residues. CDR3 amino acids: CSVKVLAGDTGELFF. The CDR3 DNA sequence: TGCAGCGTTAAAGTACTAGCGGGGGACACCGGGGAGCTGTTTTTT.

This chain joins TRBV27 and TRBJ2-5; D is unresolved. CDR3 length: 15 residues. V lost 2 bases and J 2 bases, leaving 12 bases between the germline ends. Germline V gene data show CDR1 as MNHEY and CDR2 as SMNVEV (reference sequence). This CDR3 reads CASSLGLGQQETQYF. As DNA, the CDR3 is TGTGCCAGCAGTTTAGGGTTGGGCCAGCAAGAGACCCAGTACTTC.

The chain recombines TRBV27 with TRBJ1-1, with D possibly being TRBD1 (6 bases). This CDR3 is built from 14 residues. V shed 6 bases and J shed 13 bases, with 24 bases lying between them. Germline CDR1 reads MNHEY; CDR2 reads SMNVEV (reference sequence). In DNA form, the CDR3 reads TGTGCCAGCAGAGTCAACCGGGACACCAGCCAGGGTTTCTTT. Residues: CASRVNRDTSQGFF.

The chain employs TRBV5-1 and TRBJ2-2, with 8 bases matching TRBD1. V shed 3 bases, J shed 7 bases, and the junction held 8 bases outside the gene matches. This CDR3 contains 15 residues. CDR1 is SGHRS, CDR2 YFSETQ, per germline. The CDR3 sequence is CASSSGQGYGGELFF. The CDR3 nucleotides are TGCGCCAGCAGCTCCGGACAGGGATACGGCGGGGAGCTGTTTTTT.

This clone appeared a single time. The CDR3 loop reads CASTPRGADTQYF. DNA of the CDR3: TGTGCCAGCACCCCCCGGGGGGCAGATACGCAGTATTTT. This chain links TRBV6-2 or TRBV6-3 with TRBJ2-3, with 7 bases aligning to TRBD2. Germline values: CDR1 MNHEY, CDR2 SVGEGT. V lost 7 bases and J lost 4; bases outside the gene matches: 5. CDR3 length equals 13 residues.

This rearrangement joins TRBV7-2 to TRBJ2-6; 12 bases align to TRBD2. This CDR3 comprises 17 residues. The V and J ends lost 2 bases and 3 bases, in that order; junction bases with no gene match: 2. Germline assignment: CDR1 SGHTA and CDR2 FQGNSA. In DNA, the CDR3 is TGTGCCAGCAGCTTACTAGCGGGGGGGCATGGGGCCAACGTCCTGACTTTC. It codes for CASSLLAGGHGANVLTF. The full variable domain, in which reference TRBV7-2 and TRBJ2-6 provide the parts outside the CDR3, is GAGVSQSPSNKVTEKGKDVELRCDPISGHTALYWYRQSLGQGLEFLIYFQGNSAPDKSGLPSDRFSAERTGGSVSTLTIQRTQQEDSAVYLCASSLLAGGHGANVLTFGAGSRLTVL.

This sequence joins TRBV27 and TRBJ1-4; 8 nucleotides align to TRBD1. The CDR3 is 15 residues long. From germline, CDR1 is MNHEY and CDR2 SMNVEV (reference sequence). J lost 7 bases, V lost 5 bases, and 9 bases had no gene match. The DNA of the CDR3 is TGTGCCAGCAGTAATAGGTACACAGGGGGTGAAAAACTGTTTTTT. It translates to CASSNRYTGGEKLFF.

This chain uses TRBV29-1 with TRBJ2-5; 7 bases map to TRBD1. Trimming cost V 6 bases and J 3 bases; bases outside gene matches: 10. Germline CDR1 and CDR2: SQVTM and ANQGSEA. The CDR3 runs 14 residues. In DNA, the CDR3 is TGCAGCGTACTAAGCTTTACAGGGGAAGAGACCCAGTACTTC. Translation: CSVLSFTGEETQYF.

The chain links TRBV7-3 to TRBJ2-5; 8 nucleotides agree with TRBD1. CDR1 SGHTA and CDR2 FQGTGA come from the germline V gene. Germline trimming cut 5 bases from V and 5 bases from J; bases unmatched to any gene: 10. CDR3 length equals 15 residues. The chain's CDR3 is CASSPGQGRGETQYF. DNA for the CDR3: TGTGCCAGCAGCCCCGGACAGGGAAGAGGGGAGACCCAGTACTTC.

The chain joins TRBV5-1 to TRBJ2-2; a possible D gene is TRBD1 (5 bases). Germline CDR1 SGHRS, CDR2 YFSETQ. V gave up 1 base and J gave up 1 base, with 8 bases separating them. This CDR3 contains 15 residues. The CDR3 loop reads CASSLSGQNTGELFF. For the CDR3, the DNA is TGCGCCAGCAGCTTGTCAGGACAGAACACCGGGGAGCTGTTTTTT.

This clone was observed a handful of times. This chain joins TRBV12-3 or TRBV12-4 and TRBJ1-2, with D possibly TRBD1 on 6 matching bases. This CDR3 is 11 amino acids long. Trimming pared 4 bases from V and 8 bases from J, leaving 8 bases between. The CDR3 sequence is CASSSGVGYTF. As DNA, the CDR3 is TGTGCCAGCAGTTCAGGGGTAGGCTACACCTTC.

This chain joins TRBV7-9 and TRBJ1-2; TRBD1 matches 8 bases. Germline V gives CDR1 SEHNR, CDR2 FQNEAQ (reference sequence). The length of the CDR3 is 18 residues. Trimming cost V 2 bases and J 1 base; bases outside gene matches: 12. The CDR3, as DNA: TGTGCCAGCAGCTTAAGACGGCTCGACAGGGGCAGTAACTATGGCTACACCTTC. Translated: CASSLRRLDRGSNYGYTF.

Notes on this clone: The junction differs from germline at one of its ends, possibly a read error. The chain has TRBV19 and TRBJ2-5, with 7 bases lining up with TRBD1. CDR3 size: 14 residues. Germline CDR1 and CDR2: LNHDA and SQIVND (reference sequence). Written as DNA, the CDR3 is TGTGCCAGTAGTTGGACAGGAGGACGAGAGGCCCAGTACTTC. Protein: CASSWTGGREAQYF.

In this sample, this clone turned up a few times. The V gene is TRBV5-6, the J gene TRBJ1-2, with 8 bases lining up with TRBD1. Germline values: CDR1 SGHDT, CDR2 YYEEEE. The CDR3 runs 14 residues. The V gene end was trimmed by 0 bases and the J gene end by 5 bases; junction bases not matched to a gene: 3. The chain's CDR3 is CASSLGTGSYGYTF. CDR3 bases: TGTGCCAGCAGCTTGGGGACAGGGTCTTATGGCTACACCTTC.

This clone was detected a few times. This chain links TRBV4-3 with TRBJ2-1, with 7 positions matching TRBD1. The CDR3 has 16 residues. Germline loops: CDR1 LGHNA, CDR2 YSLEER. V dropped 0 bases and J dropped 4; count of bases not matched to a gene: 6. The CDR3 DNA sequence: TGCGCCAGCAGCCAAGACGACAGGGTGAGTTACAATGAGCAGTTCTTC. This translates into CASSQDDRVSYNEQFF.